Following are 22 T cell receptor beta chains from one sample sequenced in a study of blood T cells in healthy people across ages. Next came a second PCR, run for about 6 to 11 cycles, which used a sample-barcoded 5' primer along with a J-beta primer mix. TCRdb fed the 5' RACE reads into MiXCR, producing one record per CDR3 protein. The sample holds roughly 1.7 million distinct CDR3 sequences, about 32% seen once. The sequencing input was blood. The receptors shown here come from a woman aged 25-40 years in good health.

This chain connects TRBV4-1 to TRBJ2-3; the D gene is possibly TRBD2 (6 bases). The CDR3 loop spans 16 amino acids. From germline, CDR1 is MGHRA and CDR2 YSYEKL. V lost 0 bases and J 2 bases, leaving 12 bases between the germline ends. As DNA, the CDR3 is TGCGCCAGCAGCCAAGATTTGGGACTTAACACAGATACGCAGTATTTT. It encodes CASSQDLGLNTDTQYF.

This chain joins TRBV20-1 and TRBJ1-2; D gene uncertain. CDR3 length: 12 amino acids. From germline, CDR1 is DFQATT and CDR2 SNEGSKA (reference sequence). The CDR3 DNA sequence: TGCAGCACCGCTGGACGTAACTATGGCTACACCTTC. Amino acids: CSTAGRNYGYTF.

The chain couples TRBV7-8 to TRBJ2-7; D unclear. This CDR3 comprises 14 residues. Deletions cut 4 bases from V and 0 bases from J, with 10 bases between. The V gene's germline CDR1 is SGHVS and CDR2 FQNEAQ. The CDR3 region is CASSSRGPSYEQYF. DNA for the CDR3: TGTGCCAGCAGCTCCCGCGGCCCCTCCTACGAGCAGTACTTC.

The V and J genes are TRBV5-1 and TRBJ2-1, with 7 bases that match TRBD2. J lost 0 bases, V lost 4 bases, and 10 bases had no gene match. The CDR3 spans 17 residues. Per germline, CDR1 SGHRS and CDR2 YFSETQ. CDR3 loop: CASSTNPAGSSYNEQFF. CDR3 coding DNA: TGCGCCAGCAGCACGAACCCAGCGGGGAGCTCCTACAATGAGCAGTTCTTC.

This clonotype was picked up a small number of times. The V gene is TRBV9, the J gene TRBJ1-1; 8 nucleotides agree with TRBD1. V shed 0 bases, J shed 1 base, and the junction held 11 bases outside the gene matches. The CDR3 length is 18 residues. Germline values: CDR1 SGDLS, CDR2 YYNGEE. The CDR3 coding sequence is TGTGCCAGCAGCGTAGGTTCGGGGACAGGCAACCGGAACACTGAAGCTTTCTTT. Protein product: CASSVGSGTGNRNTEAFF.

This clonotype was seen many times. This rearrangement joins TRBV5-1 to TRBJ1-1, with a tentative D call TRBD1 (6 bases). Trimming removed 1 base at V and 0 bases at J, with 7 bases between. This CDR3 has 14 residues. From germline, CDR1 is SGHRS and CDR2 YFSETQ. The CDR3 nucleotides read TGCGCCAGCAGCTTGACAGGGATGAACACTGAAGCTTTCTTT. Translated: CASSLTGMNTEAFF.

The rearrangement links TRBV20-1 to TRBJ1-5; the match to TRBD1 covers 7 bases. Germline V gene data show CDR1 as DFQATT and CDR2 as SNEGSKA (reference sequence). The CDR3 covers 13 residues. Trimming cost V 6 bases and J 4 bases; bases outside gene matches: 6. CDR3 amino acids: CSAPGQTNQPQHF. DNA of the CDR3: TGCAGTGCGCCGGGACAGACAAATCAGCCCCAGCATTTT.

In DNA, the CDR3 is TGTGCCAGCAGCTTCAGGGACCGCGAGCAGTACTTC. Translated, it gives CASSFRDREQYF. The chain is built from TRBV7-9 and TRBJ2-7; D may be TRBD1 or TRBD2 (5 bases each). The CDR3 covers 12 residues. The germline V gene encodes CDR1 SEHNR and CDR2 FQNEAQ (reference sequence). The V end was cut by 3 bases, the J end by 6 bases, with 9 bases between. Full variable domain (missing parts from reference TRBV7-9 and TRBJ2-7): DTGVSQNPRHKITKRGQNVTFRCDPISEHNRLYWYRQTLGQGPEFLTYFQNEAQLEKSRLLSDRFSAERPKGSFSTLEIQRTEQGDSAMYLCASSFRDREQYFGPGTRLTVT.

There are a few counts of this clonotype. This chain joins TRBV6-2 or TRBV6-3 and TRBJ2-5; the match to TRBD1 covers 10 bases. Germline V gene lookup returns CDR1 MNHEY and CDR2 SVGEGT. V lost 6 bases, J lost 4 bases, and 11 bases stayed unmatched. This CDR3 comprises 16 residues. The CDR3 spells CASSYHRQGAGETQYF. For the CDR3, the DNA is TGTGCCAGCAGCTACCACAGACAGGGGGCTGGAGAGACCCAGTACTTC.

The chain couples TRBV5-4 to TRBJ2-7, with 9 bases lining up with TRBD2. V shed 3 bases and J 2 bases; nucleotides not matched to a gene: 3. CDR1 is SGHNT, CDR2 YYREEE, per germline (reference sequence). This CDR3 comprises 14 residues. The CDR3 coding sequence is TGTGCCAGCAGCTACTCTAGCGGGACCTACGAGCAGTACTTC. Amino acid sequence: CASSYSSGTYEQYF.

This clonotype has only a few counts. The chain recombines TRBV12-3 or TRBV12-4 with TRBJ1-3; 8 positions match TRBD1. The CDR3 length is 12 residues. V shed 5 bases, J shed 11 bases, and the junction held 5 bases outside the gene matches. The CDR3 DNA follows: TGTGCCAGCAGTGCTGGACAGGGATCCATATATTTT. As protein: CASSAGQGSIYF.

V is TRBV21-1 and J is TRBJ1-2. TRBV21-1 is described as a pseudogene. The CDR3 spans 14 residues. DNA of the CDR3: TGTGCCAGCAGCAAAGAGGGCACGGACTATGGCTACACCTTC. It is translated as CASSKEGTDYGYTF.

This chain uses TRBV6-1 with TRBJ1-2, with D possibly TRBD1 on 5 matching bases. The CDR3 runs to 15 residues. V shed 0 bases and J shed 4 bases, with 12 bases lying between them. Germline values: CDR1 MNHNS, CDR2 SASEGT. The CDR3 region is CASSEASDSFYGYTF. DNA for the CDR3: TGTGCCAGCAGTGAAGCCAGTGACAGCTTCTATGGCTACACCTTC.

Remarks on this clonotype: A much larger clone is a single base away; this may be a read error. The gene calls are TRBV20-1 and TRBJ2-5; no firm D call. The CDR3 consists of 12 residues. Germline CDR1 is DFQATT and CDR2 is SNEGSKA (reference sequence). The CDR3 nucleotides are TGCAGCGCTGCGGAGAACCAAGAGACCCAGTACTTC. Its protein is CSAAENQETQYF.

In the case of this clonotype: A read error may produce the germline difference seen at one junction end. CDR3 nucleotide sequence: TGTGCCAGCAGCCAGGCGGCGGGGGGGTCCTACAGTGAGCAGTTCTTC. Translation gives CASSQAAGGSYSEQFF. J is TRBJ2-1 and V is TRBV4-2; 9 nucleotides match TRBD2. This CDR3 has 16 amino acids. CDR1 LGHNA and CDR2 YNFKEQ come from the germline V gene.

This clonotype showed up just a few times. The CDR3 DNA reads TGTGCCAGCAGCCCCATTCGGGACCTAGCGGGGGACAGCACAGATACGCAGTATTTT. This sequence encodes CASSPIRDLAGDSTDTQYF. The chain links TRBV3-1 to TRBJ2-3; 10 nucleotides agree with TRBD2. Germline V gene lookup returns CDR1 LGHDT and CDR2 YNNKEL (reference sequence). J was trimmed by 0 bases and V by 4 bases; bases with no gene match: 13. The length of the CDR3 is 19 residues.

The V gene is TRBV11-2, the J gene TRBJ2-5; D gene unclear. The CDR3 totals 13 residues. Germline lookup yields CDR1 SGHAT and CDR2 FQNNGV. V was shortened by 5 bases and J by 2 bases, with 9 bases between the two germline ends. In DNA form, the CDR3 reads TGTGCCAGCAGCCACTCGAAGCAAGAGACCCAGTACTTC. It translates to CASSHSKQETQYF. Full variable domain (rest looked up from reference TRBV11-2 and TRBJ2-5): EAGVAQSPRYKIIEKRQSVAFWCNPISGHATLYWYQQILGQGPKLLIQFQNNGVVDDSQLPKDRFSAERLKGVDSTLKIQPAKLEDSAVYLCASSHSKQETQYFGPGTRLLVL.

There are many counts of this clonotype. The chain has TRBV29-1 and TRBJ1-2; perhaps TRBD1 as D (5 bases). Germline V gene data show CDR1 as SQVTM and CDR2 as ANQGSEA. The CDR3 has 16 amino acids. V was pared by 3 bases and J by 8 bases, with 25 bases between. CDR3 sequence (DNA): TGCAGCGTTGAGGGGACCTTGGCGGCGGTACCTATGGGCTACACCTTC. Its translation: CSVEGTLAAVPMGYTF.

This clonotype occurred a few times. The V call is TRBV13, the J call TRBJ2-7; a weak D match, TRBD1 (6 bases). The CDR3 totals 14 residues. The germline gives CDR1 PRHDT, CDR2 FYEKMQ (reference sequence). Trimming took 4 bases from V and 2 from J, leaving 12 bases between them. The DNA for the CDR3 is TGTGCCAGCAGCTACAGGGAAACAACCTACGAGCAGTACTTC. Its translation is CASSYRETTYEQYF.

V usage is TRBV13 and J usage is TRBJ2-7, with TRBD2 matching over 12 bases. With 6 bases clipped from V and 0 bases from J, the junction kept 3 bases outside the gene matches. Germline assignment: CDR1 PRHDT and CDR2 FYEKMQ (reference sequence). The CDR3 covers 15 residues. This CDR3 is CASRLAGGSSYEQYF. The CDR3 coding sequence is TGTGCCAGCAGACTAGCGGGAGGAAGCTCCTACGAGCAGTACTTC.

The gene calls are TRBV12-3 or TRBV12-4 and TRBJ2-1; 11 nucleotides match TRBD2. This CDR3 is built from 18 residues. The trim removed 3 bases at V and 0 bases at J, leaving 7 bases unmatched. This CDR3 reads CASSFGLAGESSYNEQFF. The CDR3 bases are TGTGCCAGCAGTTTCGGACTAGCGGGCGAAAGCTCCTACAATGAGCAGTTCTTC.

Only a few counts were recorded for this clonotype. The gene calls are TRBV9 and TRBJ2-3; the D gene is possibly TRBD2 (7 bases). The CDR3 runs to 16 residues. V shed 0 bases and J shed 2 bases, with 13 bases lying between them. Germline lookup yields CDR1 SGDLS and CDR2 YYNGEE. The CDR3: CASSVAEGGNTDTQYF. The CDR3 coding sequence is TGTGCCAGCAGCGTAGCGGAGGGGGGGAACACAGATACGCAGTATTTT.